These 27 T cell receptor beta chains were sequenced from one sample in a study of beta chain features in type 1 diabetes. The whole isolated RNA underwent reverse transcription, so sequencing captured expressed TCRB transcripts. Profiled with immunoSEQ multiplex PCR; TCRdb holds only in-frame clones, not every one. The data contain 680,000 or so clones, around a sixth of them singletons. Sequencing was done on a sample of naive CD4+ T cells from blood. These receptors all stem from a man aged 18 to 29 in good health.

The genes are TRBV19 and TRBJ1-2; 8 positions match TRBD1. J gave up 3 bases and V 3 bases, and 6 bases lay outside the gene matches. The CDR3 extends over 15 amino acids. Germline V gene data show CDR1 as LNHDA and CDR2 as SQIVND (reference sequence). The CDR3 nucleotides are TGTGCCAGTAGTATTGGTCCAGGGGGCGACTATGGCTACACCTTC. Translating gives CASSIGPGGDYGYTF.

The V gene is TRBV7-3, the J gene TRBJ2-1; D possibly uses TRBD1 or TRBD2 (5 bases each). Germline lookup yields CDR1 SGHTA and CDR2 FQGTGA. Trimming shortened V by 5 bases and J by 8 bases, and 13 bases separated the two germline ends. The CDR3 covers 13 residues. In DNA form, the CDR3 reads TGTGCCAGCAGCCTTCGAAGAGGGGATGAGCAGTTCTTC. It specifies CASSLRRGDEQFF.

This clone came up a few times. The J gene is TRBJ2-1, the V gene TRBV5-1, with D tentatively TRBD2 (6 bases). The CDR3 has 18 residues. Looked up from germline, CDR1 is SGHRS and CDR2 is YFSETQ. The ends were cut back, 5 bases at V and 0 bases at J, with 21 bases in the middle. The CDR3 here is CASREGRNAARSYNEQFF. The CDR3 bases are TGCGCCAGCAGGGAGGGGCGGAACGCGGCCCGCTCCTACAATGAGCAGTTCTTC.

This clone was seen a handful of times. This sequence joins TRBV7-9 and TRBJ1-4; D is possibly TRBD1 (6 bases). CDR3 length: 16 amino acids. V lost 5 bases, J lost 4 bases, and 17 bases lay in between. The V gene's germline CDR1 is SEHNR and CDR2 FQNEAQ (reference sequence). CDR3 protein: CASSPTTGTLNEKLFF. As DNA, the CDR3 is TGTGCCAGCAGCCCTACCACCGGGACACTTAATGAAAAACTGTTTTTT.

CDR3 DNA sequence: TGCGCCAGCTCAGGGGTAGGGGGAAGCCCTGAAGCTTTCTTT. It yields the protein CASSGVGGSPEAFF. The chain uses TRBV5-1 and TRBJ1-1; TRBD1 is a possible D gene (6 bases). V was pared by 7 bases and J by 6 bases, with 19 bases between. CDR1 and CDR2 from the germline V gene are SGHRS and YFSETQ. The CDR3 loop spans 14 amino acids.

This clone was counted at least ten times. This chain uses TRBV10-3 with TRBJ2-2; the D gene is possibly TRBD2 (5 bases). Trimming stripped 11 bases from V and 4 bases from J, with 11 bases between. The CDR3 loop spans 12 amino acids. Germline V gene lookup returns CDR1 ENHRY and CDR2 SYGVKD. CDR3 residues: CASGSGTGELFF. CDR3 bases: TGTGCCTCGGGGTCGGGCACCGGGGAGCTGTTTTTT.

This clone was counted only a few times. It is unclear where the CDR3 begins or ends on the DNA, so no DNA is shown, and the CDR3 is as TCRdb lists it. The chain links TRBV28 to TRBJ2-1; the D call of TRBD2 is as the table states it, not checked on the DNA. Germline loops: CDR1 MDHEN, CDR2 SYDVKM. From its first to its last residue, the CDR3 has 17 amino acids. CDR3 amino acids: CASSTSGLSGSYNEQFF.

This clone turned up a few times. The chain has TRBV7-9 and TRBJ1-4, with 9 nucleotides matching TRBD1. V shed 6 bases, J shed 8 bases, and the junction held 7 bases outside the gene matches. Germline lookup yields CDR1 SEHNR and CDR2 FQNEAQ (reference sequence). The CDR3 covers 14 residues. The CDR3 coding sequence is TGTGCCAGCAGGATACAGGGGGCTGGAGAAAAACTGTTTTTT. It translates to CASRIQGAGEKLFF.

The chain couples TRBV7-2 to TRBJ2-7; D remains ambiguous. Deletions cut 3 bases from V and 4 bases from J, with 16 bases between. Germline-derived CDR1 and CDR2 are SGHTA and FQGNSA. The length of the CDR3 is 15 residues. CDR3 protein: CASSFAPTLSYEQYF. As DNA, the CDR3 is TGTGCCAGCAGCTTCGCACCAACACTGTCGTACGAGCAGTACTTC.

A few counts support this clone. The chain couples TRBV12-5 to TRBJ2-2; 9 nucleotides agree with TRBD1. The V segment lost 2 bases and the J segment 1 base; nucleotides outside the gene matches: 8. This CDR3 contains 18 residues. CDR1 LGHNT and CDR2 FRNRAP come from the germline V gene. In DNA form, the CDR3 reads TGTGCTAGTGGTTTGATTACAGGGACAGGGAAGAACACCGGGGAGCTGTTTTTT. It translates to CASGLITGTGKNTGELFF.

The table lists this clone with a few counts. The V and J genes are TRBV14 and TRBJ1-1, with TRBD1 as a possible D gene (6 bases). With 0 bases removed from V and 1 base from J, the gap between germline ends came to 12 bases. Germline assignment: CDR1 SGHDN and CDR2 FVKESK. The CDR3 is 16 residues long. DNA for the CDR3: TGTGCCAGCAGCCAAGAAGGGTGGACAGCGAACACTGAAGCTTTCTTT. Translated, it gives CASSQEGWTANTEAFF. The full variable domain, with the rest looked up from reference TRBV14 and TRBJ1-1, is EAGVTQFPSHSVIEKGQTVTLRCDPISGHDNLYWYRRVMGKEIKFLLHFVKESKQDESGMPNNRFLAERTGGTYSTLKVQPAELEDSGVYFCASSQEGWTANTEAFFGQGTRLTVV.

The chain employs TRBV6-5 and TRBJ2-7; no reliable D call. CDR3 length: 14 residues. V was clipped by 0 bases and J by 1 base, with 7 bases between them. Looked up from germline, CDR1 is MNHEY and CDR2 is SVGAGI. As DNA, the CDR3 is TGTGCCAGCAGTTACTCGTTTCAGTCCTACGAGCAGTACTTC. Protein sequence: CASSYSFQSYEQYF.

The rearrangement joins TRBV18 to TRBJ2-7, with 7 bases fitting TRBD2. J gave up 0 bases and V 0 bases, and 2 bases lay outside the gene matches. Germline V gene sequence: CDR1 KGHSH, CDR2 LQKENI. This CDR3 has 15 amino acids. The CDR3 loop is CASSPPGGSSYEQYF. The CDR3 DNA reads TGTGCCAGCTCACCACCCGGCGGGAGCTCCTACGAGCAGTACTTC. The full variable domain, completed using reference TRBV18 and TRBJ2-7, is NAGVMQNPRHLVRRRGQEARLRCSPMKGHSHVYWYRQLPEEGLKFMVYLQKENIIDESGMPKERFSAEFPKEGPSILRIQQVVRGDSAAYFCASSPPGGSSYEQYFGPGTRLTVT.

This clone has at least ten counts. The gene calls are TRBV13 and TRBJ2-7, with 7 nucleotides matching TRBD1. With V trimmed by 5 bases and J by 4 bases, 11 bases remained unmatched. CDR3 size: 15 residues. Per the germline V gene, CDR1 is PRHDT and CDR2 is FYEKMQ (reference sequence). Here the CDR3 DNA reads TGTGCCAGCAGCCTTAGACAGGGCGTGCAATACGAGCAGTACTTC. Its protein product is CASSLRQGVQYEQYF.

The chain links TRBV19 to TRBJ2-1, with 10 bases identical to TRBD2. Germline V lookup: CDR1 LNHDA, CDR2 SQIVND (reference sequence). The CDR3 is made up of 13 amino acids. V gave up 6 bases and J gave up 6 bases; unmatched junction bases: 2. In nucleotides, the CDR3 is TGTGCCAGTAGAGCTAGCGGGGGCAATGAGCAGTTCTTC. Its protein product is CASRASGGNEQFF.

This clone was seen a few times. The rearrangement links TRBV28 to TRBJ1-4, with D unresolved. This CDR3 has 14 residues. Between the trimmed V and J ends, which lost 5 bases and 0 bases, there was a span of 7 bases. Germline CDR1 is MDHEN and CDR2 is SYDVKM. The CDR3 DNA reads as TGTGCCAGCAGTAAAGGGTCAACTAATGAAAAACTGTTTTTT. Its protein is CASSKGSTNEKLFF.

The chain carries TRBV4-1 and TRBJ1-1, with a weak D call TRBD1 (5 bases). Trimming shortened V by 4 bases and J by 1 base, and 10 bases separated the two germline ends. Per the germline V gene, CDR1 is MGHRA and CDR2 is YSYEKL. The length of the CDR3 is 14 residues. DNA of the CDR3: TGCGCCAGCAGCCGGGGACCCAGGAACACTGAAGCTTTCTTT. Protein product: CASSRGPRNTEAFF.

In this sample, this clone turned up a few times. V gene TRBV10-2 combines with J gene TRBJ2-7; TRBD2 matches 10 bases. Germline values: CDR1 WSHSY, CDR2 SAAADI. Trimming took 7 bases from V and 2 from J; bases not matched to a gene: 5. This CDR3 has 14 amino acids. CDR3 nucleotides: TGCGCCAGCATTAGAACTAGCGGGGCCTACGAGCAGTACTTC. Protein: CASIRTSGAYEQYF.

This clone was recorded a few times. V and J are TRBV30 and TRBJ1-2; D not certain. V lost 7 bases, J lost 8 bases, and 14 bases lay in between. The CDR3 is 11 residues long. Looked up from germline, CDR1 is GTSNPN and CDR2 is SVGIG (reference sequence). The CDR3 region has the DNA TGTGCCTCAATAGGCCGCCGCGGCTACACCTTC. Translating gives CASIGRRGYTF.

This clone was detected a few times. This sequence joins TRBV7-2 and TRBJ2-1; 8 bases are shared with TRBD1. The V gene's germline CDR1 is SGHTA and CDR2 FQGNSA. J was trimmed by 6 bases and V by 5 bases; bases with no gene match: 3. The CDR3 is 13 amino acids. The chain's CDR3 is CASSRDRINEQFF. In DNA, the CDR3 is TGTGCCAGCAGCAGGGACAGGATCAATGAGCAGTTCTTC.

This clone was seen only a few times. This rearrangement joins TRBV28 to TRBJ2-7, with D perhaps matching TRBD1 (5 bases). The CDR3 has 12 residues. Germline V gene sequence: CDR1 MDHEN, CDR2 SYDVKM. Trimming stripped 6 bases from V and 3 bases from J, with 9 bases between. For the CDR3, the DNA is TGTGCCAGCAGGGCAGGGCGCTACGAGCAGTACTTC. Protein: CASRAGRYEQYF. The full variable domain, its missing parts supplied by reference TRBV28 and TRBJ2-7, is DVKVTQSSRYLVKRTGEKVFLECVQDMDHENMFWYRQDPGLGLRLIYFSYDVKMKEKGDIPEGYSVSREKKERFSLILESASTNQTSMYLCASRAGRYEQYFGPGTRLTVT.

The CDR3 sequence is CASKTGGQGTEAFF. The CDR3, as DNA: TGTGCCAGCAAAACCGGGGGGCAAGGCACTGAAGCTTTCTTT. The V gene is TRBV13, the J gene TRBJ1-1, with D tentatively TRBD1 (6 bases). The CDR3 is 14 residues long. The germline V gene has CDR1 PRHDT and CDR2 FYEKMQ (reference sequence). Trimming left V 7 bases short and J 4 bases short, with 16 bases between.

With respect to this clone: Other DNA sequences within the sample encode an identical CDR3. The V call is TRBV7-2, the J call TRBJ2-4; D is uncertain. Germline assignment: CDR1 SGHTA and CDR2 FQGNSA. The CDR3 has 14 amino acids. Between the trimmed V and J ends, which lost 3 bases and 5 bases, there was a span of 11 bases. Here the CDR3 DNA reads TGTGCCAGCAGCTTGCAGACGGGCGAAAACATTCAGTACTTC. Protein sequence: CASSLQTGENIQYF.

The rearrangement links TRBV18 to TRBJ1-2, with 10 bases lining up with TRBD1. The CDR3 runs to 15 residues. Trimming removed 3 bases from V and 3 bases from J; junction bases left unmatched: 4. Germline-derived CDR1 and CDR2 are KGHSH and LQKENI. The CDR3 loop is CASSPRQGAYYGYTF. For the CDR3, the DNA is TGTGCCAGCTCACCCCGACAGGGGGCGTACTATGGCTACACCTTC.

The chain joins TRBV9 to TRBJ2-1; 10 bases are a match to TRBD2. CDR1 is SGDLS, CDR2 YYNGEE, per germline. The CDR3 runs to 15 residues. After removal of 0 bases from V and 7 bases from J, the junction contained 4 bases not matched to a gene. The CDR3 DNA is TGTGCCAGCAGCGTAGTAACTAGCGGGAAAAATGAGCAGTTCTTC. This translates into CASSVVTSGKNEQFF.

CDR3 amino acids: CASSYSEPSNEQFF. As DNA, the CDR3 is TGTGCCAGCAGTTACTCGGAACCGTCCAATGAGCAGTTCTTC. The V call is TRBV6-6, the J call TRBJ2-1, with D unclear. Germline assignment: CDR1 MNHNY and CDR2 SVGAGI (reference sequence). CDR3 length: 14 amino acids. V was pared by 0 bases and J by 6 bases, with 9 bases between.

The rearrangement uses TRBV4-2 and TRBJ2-1; D call uncertain. The CDR3 consists of 15 residues. Deletions cut 2 bases from V and 7 bases from J, with 15 bases between. Germline V gives CDR1 LGHNA, CDR2 YNFKEQ. The DNA for the CDR3 is TGTGCCAGCAGCCAAAAAGCCCCTCTAGGGAATGAGCAGTTCTTC. Protein product: CASSQKAPLGNEQFF.